The next 5 T cell receptor beta chains were all read from a single sample in a study of a mutant IDH1 vaccine in newly diagnosed glioma. Described time point: week 5, during vaccination. Doses of 300 ug of mutant IDH1 20-mer peptide were given with topical imiquimod. The assay was immunoSEQ multiplex PCR, and TCRdb's table has in-frame clones only and misses some. The table records just under 80,000 clones, roughly nine tenths of them present only once. For these receptors, no antigen is known. The sample here was PBMCs, taken from a glioma patient whose treatment included an IDH1 peptide vaccine. The receptors were sampled from a woman aged 45-65 years with glioma.

The CDR3 loop is CASRAGRTDTQYF. The DNA for the CDR3 is TGCGCCAGCCGAGCGGGGCGCACAGATACGCAGTATTTT. The chain employs TRBV5-1 and TRBJ2-3, with 7 bases fitting TRBD2. The CDR3 extends over 13 amino acids. Germline assignment: CDR1 SGHRS and CDR2 YFSETQ. V shed 7 bases, J shed 1 base, and the junction held 3 bases outside the gene matches.

This clone has only a few counts. V and J are TRBV5-1 and TRBJ2-1, with 11 positions matching TRBD2. The CDR3 runs 17 residues. V trimming: 4 bases; J trimming: 0 bases; junction bases outside the gene matches: 6. Germline V gives CDR1 SGHRS, CDR2 YFSETQ. CDR3: CASSVGLAGSSYNEQFF. The CDR3 DNA reads TGCGCCAGCAGCGTCGGACTAGCGGGCAGCTCCTACAATGAGCAGTTCTTC.

The chain has TRBV9 and TRBJ2-2; either TRBD1 or TRBD2 may supply D (5 bases each). The V and J ends lost 5 bases and 1 base respectively, with 12 bases between them. The V gene's germline CDR1 is SGDLS and CDR2 YYNGEE. The CDR3 runs to 15 residues. The DNA of the CDR3 is TGTGCCAGCAGAAGGGACGGAAAGAACACCGGGGAGCTGTTTTTT. Translating gives CASRRDGKNTGELFF. The whole variable domain, remainder taken from reference TRBV9 and TRBJ2-2, is DSGVTQTPKHLITATGQRVTLRCSPRSGDLSVYWYQQSLDQGLQFLIQYYNGEERAKGNILERFSAQQFPDLHSELNLSSLELGDSALYFCASRRDGKNTGELFFGEGSRLTVL.

V and J are TRBV28 and TRBJ2-7, with D unresolved. Trimming left V 6 bases short and J 6 bases short, with 9 bases between. CDR3 length: 11 amino acids. Germline V gene data show CDR1 as MDHEN and CDR2 as SYDVKM. The CDR3 nucleotides are TGTGCCAGCAGGAGCCTCAGCGAGCAGTACTTC. Protein sequence: CASRSLSEQYF.

The rearrangement joins TRBV6-4 to TRBJ1-1, with unresolved D. Germline-derived CDR1 and CDR2 are MRHNA and SNTAGT. This CDR3 has 13 amino acids. V dropped 1 base and J dropped 6 bases, with 9 bases sitting between them. For the CDR3, the DNA is TGTGCCAGCAGTGACTTGATGGGGTCTGAAGCTTTCTTT. Its protein is CASSDLMGSEAFF.